The clone carrying this T cell receptor beta chain came up a few times. Per the study methods: Filtering differed since immunoSEQ provided only junctions, with no quality scores. Assay: immunoSEQ multiplex PCR; the TCRdb copy retains only in-frame clones and omits some. V and J calls and clone size are those listed in that table; D and trimming were worked out from the DNA. The table includes roughly 500,000 clones, around 73% detected once. This sample is drawn from a study of shared clonotypes between healthy human individuals. Germline loops: CDR1 SGHDN, CDR2 FVKESK. V was clipped by 4 bases and J by 7 bases, with 11 bases between them. The CDR3 has 13 amino acids.

This rearrangement joins TRBV14 to TRBJ2-4; D unclear. The receptor was derived from a middle-aged woman in good health. Some clones in this sample may be carry-over from other donors' samples. Sequencing was performed on PBMCs. The CDR3 here is CASSRDMANIQYF. The DNA of the CDR3 is TGTGCCAGCAGCCGGGATATGGCGAACATTCAGTACTTC.